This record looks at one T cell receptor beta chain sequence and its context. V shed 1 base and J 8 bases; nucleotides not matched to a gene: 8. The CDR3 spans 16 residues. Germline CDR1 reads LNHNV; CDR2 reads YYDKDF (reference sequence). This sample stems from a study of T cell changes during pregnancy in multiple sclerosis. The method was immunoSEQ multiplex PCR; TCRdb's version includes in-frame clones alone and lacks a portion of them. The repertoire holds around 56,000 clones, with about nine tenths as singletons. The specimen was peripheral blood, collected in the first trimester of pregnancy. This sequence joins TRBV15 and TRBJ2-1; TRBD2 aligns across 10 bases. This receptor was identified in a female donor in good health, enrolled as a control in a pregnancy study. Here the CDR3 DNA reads TGTGCCACCAGCAGAGTACAGCGGGAGGGCGGGGATGAGCAGTTCTTC. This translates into CATSRVQREGGDEQFF.